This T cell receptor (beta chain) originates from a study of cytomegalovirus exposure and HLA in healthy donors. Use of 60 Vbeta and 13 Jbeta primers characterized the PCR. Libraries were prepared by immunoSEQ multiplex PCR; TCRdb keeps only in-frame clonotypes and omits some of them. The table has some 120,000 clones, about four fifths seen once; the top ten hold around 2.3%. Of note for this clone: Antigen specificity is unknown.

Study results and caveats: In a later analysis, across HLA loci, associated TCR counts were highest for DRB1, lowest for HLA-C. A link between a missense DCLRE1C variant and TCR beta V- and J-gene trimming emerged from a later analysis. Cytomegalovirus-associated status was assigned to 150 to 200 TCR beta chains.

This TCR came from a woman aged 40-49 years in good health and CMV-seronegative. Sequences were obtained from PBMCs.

The CDR3 DNA reads TGTGCCAGCAGGGGACTAGCCGAAGGGCGTGCGTTCTTC. It translates to CASRGLAEGRAFF. The chain recombines TRBV2 with TRBJ2-1; 9 nucleotides align to TRBD2. CDR1 is SNHLY, CDR2 FYNNEI, per germline. With 6 bases clipped from V and 15 bases from J, the junction kept 12 bases outside the gene matches. This CDR3 contains 13 residues.